Listed below are T cell receptor beta chains from one sample, sequenced in a study of CD8 T cells in Susac syndrome. One entry per CDR3 protein results from TCRdb running MiXCR on the immunoSEQ multiplex PCR reads. The table has about 140,000 distinct CDR3 sequences, just under 95% seen once; the top ten hold about 0.15%. Sequencing was done on a sample of CD4+ T cells from PBMCs. The receptors originated from a human donor with Susac syndrome. CDR3s include the opening cysteine and the closing phenylalanine or tryptophan. Fields, in order: clone size, J gene, D gene, V gene, CDR3 DNA, CDR3 protein. A D gene is named only where the DNA matches it firmly. Only some rows state a clone size, as once, few, many or a class for expanded clones.

-	TRBJ2-7	TRBD1	TRBV27	TGTGCCAGCAGTTCCCTACAGGGGGCAATCGCCGACGAGCAGTACTTC	CASSSLQGAIADEQYF
once	TRBJ1-1	-	TRBV25-1	TGTGCCAGCAGTGGGCAACACAACACTGAAGCTTTCTTT	CASSGQHNTEAFF
-	TRBJ1-1	-	TRBV23-1	TGCGCCAACAATCCGGCCGGAACTGAAGCTTTCTTT	CANNPAGTEAFF
-	TRBJ2-3	-	TRBV29-1	TGCAGCGTTGGCAGGGGTTTATCAGATACGCAGTATTTT	CSVGRGLSDTQYF
-	TRBJ2-3	-	TRBV28	TGTGCCAGCAGTTTCGACAGGAGGACAGATACGCAGTATTTT	CASSFDRRTDTQYF
-	TRBJ2-7	TRBD2	TRBV7-3	TGTGCCAGCAGCTTATCGTCGGGGGGGACCTACGAGCAGTACTTC	CASSLSSGGTYEQYF
-	TRBJ1-2	-	TRBV4-3	TGCGCCAGCAGCCAAGATGGTACGGGGCGGTATGGCTACACCTTC	CASSQDGTGRYGYTF
-	TRBJ2-1	TRBD2	TRBV27	TGTGCCAGCAGTTTATCAGGTCGGGGCGGGGGGCTAAACAATGAGCAGTTCTTC	CASSLSGRGGGLNNEQFF
-	TRBJ2-2	TRBD2	TRBV12-5	TGTGCTAGTACGGGGGGGAACACCGGGGAGCTGTTTTTT	CASTGGNTGELFF
-	TRBJ2-7	-	TRBV20-1	TGCAGTGCTAGATTATTGCGGGGTTACTCCTACGAGCAGTACTTC	CSARLLRGYSYEQYF
once	TRBJ1-2	-	TRBV20-1	TGCAGTGCTGCCCGACAGTACGGGGGATATGGCTACACCTTC	CSAARQYGGYGYTF
-	TRBJ2-7	TRBD1	TRBV30	TGTGCCTGGAGTGTAATCGGACCGGGGACAGGGTTCGAGCAGTACTTC	CAWSVIGPGTGFEQYF
-	TRBJ2-5	-	TRBV5-6	TGTGCCAGCAGCTTCGGACCGGACCAAGAGACCCAGTACTTC	CASSFGPDQETQYF
-	TRBJ2-3	-	TRBV7-9	TGTGCCAGCAGCAGAGGGGGGGAGAGAACAGATACGCAGTATTTT	CASSRGGERTDTQYF
-	TRBJ1-1	TRBD1	TRBV6-5	TGTGCCAGCAGTACAGGGGGCACTGAAGCTTTCTTT	CASSTGGTEAFF
-	TRBJ1-2	-	TRBV12-3/TRBV12-4	TGTGCCAGCTCCTCCGGGGGGGGCTATTTGCATGGCTACACCTTC	CASSSGGGYLHGYTF
-	TRBJ2-5	-	TRBV5-1	TGCGCCAGCAGCCCATGGGACACCGACGGGGAGACCCAGTACTTC	CASSPWDTDGETQYF
-	TRBJ2-7	-	TRBV19	TGTGCCAGTAGTATCCAACTAGGTAGCTCCTACGAGCAGTACTTC	CASSIQLGSSYEQYF
-	TRBJ1-1	-	TRBV28	TGTGCCAGCAGTCCGCCCCGAGGGGGTGTCACTGAAGCTTTCTTT	CASSPPRGGVTEAFF
once	TRBJ2-1	TRBD2	TRBV18	TGTGCCAGCTCACCACTCAGCGGGAGCGGAAATGAGCAGTTCTTC	CASSPLSGSGNEQFF
-	TRBJ2-7	-	TRBV20-1	TGCAGTGCTCCTTCAGCTAACGAGCAGTACTTC	CSAPSANEQYF
-	TRBJ1-5	-	TRBV6-4	TGTGCCAGCAGTCCCCAGCATTTT	CASSPQHF
-	TRBJ1-4	-	TRBV15	TGTGCCACCAGCAGCGGGATTGCAACTAATGAAAAACTGTTTTTT	CATSSGIATNEKLFF
-	TRBJ2-1	-	TRBV5-6	TGTGCCAGCAGAAAAAGCGGCTCCTACAATGAGCAGTTCTTC	CASRKSGSYNEQFF
-	TRBJ1-1	-	TRBV2	TGTGCCAGCAGTGTGATGGGTGGCCCTGAAGCTTTCTTT	CASSVMGGPEAFF
-	TRBJ2-1	TRBD2	TRBV4-2	TGTGCCAGCAGCCAAGCCGTTCTAGCGGGAGGCCACAATGAGCAGTTCTTC	CASSQAVLAGGHNEQFF
-	TRBJ2-7	TRBD1	TRBV19	TGTGCCAGTACCCTAACTCGGGGACAGGGAGAGCAGTACTTC	CASTLTRGQGEQYF
-	TRBJ2-2	TRBD1	TRBV30	TGTGCCTGGAATGAGGGGGCGCTCACCGGGGAGCTGTTTTTT	CAWNEGALTGELFF
-	TRBJ1-2	-	TRBV7-9	TGTGCCAGCAGCTCCGGGACCCCGGGAGGCTACACCTTC	CASSSGTPGGYTF